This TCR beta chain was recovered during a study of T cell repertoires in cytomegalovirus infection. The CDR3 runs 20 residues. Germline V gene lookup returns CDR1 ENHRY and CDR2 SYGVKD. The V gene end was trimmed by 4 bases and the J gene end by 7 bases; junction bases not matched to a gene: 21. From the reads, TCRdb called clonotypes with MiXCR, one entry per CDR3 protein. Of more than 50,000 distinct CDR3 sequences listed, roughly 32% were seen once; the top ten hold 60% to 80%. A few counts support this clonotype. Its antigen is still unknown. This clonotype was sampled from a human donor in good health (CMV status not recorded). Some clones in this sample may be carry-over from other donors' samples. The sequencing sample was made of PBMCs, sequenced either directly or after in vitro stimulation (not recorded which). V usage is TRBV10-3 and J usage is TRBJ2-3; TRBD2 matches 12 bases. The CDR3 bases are TGTGCCATCAGTGGATCGGGACTCCCCGTATCTACTAGCGGGGGGTATACGCAGTATTTT. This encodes CAISGSGLPVSTSGGYTQYF.